This TCR beta chain was sequenced in a study of blood T cells in healthy people across ages. V was shortened by 5 bases and J by 1 base, with 11 bases between the two germline ends. The CDR3 loop spans 14 amino acids. Germline CDR1 reads SGHDN; CDR2 reads FVKESK. The donors, all healthy, were Caucasians living in Russia, aged about 6 to 95. Sample-barcoded 5' priming and a J-beta primer mix drove a second PCR of about 6 to 11 cycles. Every cDNA molecule carried a tag from a template-switch adaptor bearing 12 random nucleotides. TCRdb used MiXCR to reprocess the 5' RACE reads, holding one entry per CDR3 protein. The sample holds roughly 1,800,000 distinct CDR3 sequences, 49% seen once. Concerning this clonotype: The antigen is undetermined.

Notes on the study in general: Naive T cell percentage strongly correlated with TCR beta diversity.

The source of this sequence is a woman aged 40 to 50 in good health. The chain links TRBV14 to TRBJ1-1; tentative D call: TRBD1 (6 bases). Source material: blood. The CDR3 bases are TGTGCCAGCAGCATTAGACAGGAGAACACTGAAGCTTTCTTT. It codes for CASSIRQENTEAFF.